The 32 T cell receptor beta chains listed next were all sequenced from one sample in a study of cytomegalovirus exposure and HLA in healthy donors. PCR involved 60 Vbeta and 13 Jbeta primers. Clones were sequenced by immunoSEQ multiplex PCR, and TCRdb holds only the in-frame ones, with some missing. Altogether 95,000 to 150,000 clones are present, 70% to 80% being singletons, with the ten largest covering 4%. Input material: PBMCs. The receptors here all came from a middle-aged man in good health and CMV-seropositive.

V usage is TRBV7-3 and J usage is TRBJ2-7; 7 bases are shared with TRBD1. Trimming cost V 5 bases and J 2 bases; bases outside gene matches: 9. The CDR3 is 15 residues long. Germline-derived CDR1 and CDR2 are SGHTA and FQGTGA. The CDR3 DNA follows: TGTGCCAGCAGCCTGGGGACAGATTACACCTACGAGCAGTACTTC. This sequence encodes CASSLGTDYTYEQYF.

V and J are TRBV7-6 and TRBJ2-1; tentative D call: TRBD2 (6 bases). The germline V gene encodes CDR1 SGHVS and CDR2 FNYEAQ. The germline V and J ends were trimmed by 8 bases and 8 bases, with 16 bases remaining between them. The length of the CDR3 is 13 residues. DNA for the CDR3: TGTGCCAGCTGTCACGCGGGAACTGATGAGCAGTTCTTC. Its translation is CASCHAGTDEQFF.

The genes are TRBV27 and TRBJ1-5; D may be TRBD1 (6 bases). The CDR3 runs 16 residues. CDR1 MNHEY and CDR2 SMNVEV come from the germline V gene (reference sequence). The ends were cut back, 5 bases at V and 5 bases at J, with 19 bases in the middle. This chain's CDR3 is CASSGGHLGDYQPQHF. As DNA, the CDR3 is TGTGCCAGCAGTGGGGGACACCTCGGGGATTATCAGCCCCAGCATTTT.

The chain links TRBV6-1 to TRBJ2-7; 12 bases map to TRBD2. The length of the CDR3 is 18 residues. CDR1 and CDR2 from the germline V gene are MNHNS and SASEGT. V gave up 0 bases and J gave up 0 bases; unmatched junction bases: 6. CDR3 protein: CASSEAGTSGLSSYEQYF. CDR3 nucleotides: TGTGCCAGCAGTGAAGCTGGGACTAGCGGGCTGTCCTCCTACGAGCAGTACTTC.

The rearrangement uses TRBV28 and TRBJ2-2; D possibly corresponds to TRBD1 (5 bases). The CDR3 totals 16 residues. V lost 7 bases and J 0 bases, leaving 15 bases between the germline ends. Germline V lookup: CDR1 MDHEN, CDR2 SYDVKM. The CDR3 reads CASTPYETANTGELFF. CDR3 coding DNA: TGTGCCAGCACCCCATACGAGACAGCGAACACCGGGGAGCTGTTTTTT.

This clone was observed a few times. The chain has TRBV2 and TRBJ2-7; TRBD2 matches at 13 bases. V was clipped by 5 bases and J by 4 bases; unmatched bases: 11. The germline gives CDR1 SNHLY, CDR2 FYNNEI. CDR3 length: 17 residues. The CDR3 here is CASSRGTSGVPSYEQYF. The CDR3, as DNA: TGTGCCAGCAGTCGAGGGACTAGCGGGGTCCCATCGTACGAGCAGTACTTC.

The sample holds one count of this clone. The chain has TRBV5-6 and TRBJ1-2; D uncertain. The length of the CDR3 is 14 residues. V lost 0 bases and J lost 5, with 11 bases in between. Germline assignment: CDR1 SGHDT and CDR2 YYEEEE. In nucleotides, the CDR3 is TGTGCCAGCAGCTTGGCCCCACAGTCTTATGGCTACACCTTC. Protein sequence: CASSLAPQSYGYTF.

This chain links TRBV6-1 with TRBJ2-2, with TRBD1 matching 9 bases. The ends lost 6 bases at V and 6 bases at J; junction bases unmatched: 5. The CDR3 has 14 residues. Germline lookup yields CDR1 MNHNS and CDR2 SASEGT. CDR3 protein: CASSLDRGAGELFF. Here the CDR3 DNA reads TGTGCCAGCAGCTTGGACAGGGGCGCCGGGGAGCTGTTTTTT.

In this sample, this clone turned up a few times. The CDR3 region is CASSPHPLTGTNEKLFF. The CDR3 DNA follows: TGTGCCAGCAGCCCCCATCCCCTGACAGGGACAAATGAAAAACTGTTTTTT. J is TRBJ1-4 and V is TRBV9; TRBD1 matches at 7 bases. The CDR3 runs to 17 residues. The J segment lost 5 bases and the V segment lost 4 bases, leaving 14 bases of the junction unmatched. Germline V gives CDR1 SGDLS, CDR2 YYNGEE.

CDR3 nucleotide sequence: TGTGCCAGCAGTGGGGCAGGGTGGACTGAAGCTTTCTTT. The encoded protein is CASSGAGWTEAFF. V gene TRBV7-9 combines with J gene TRBJ1-1, with D tentatively TRBD1 (5 bases). V lost 6 bases to trimming and J lost 5 bases, with 13 bases between them. This CDR3 is built from 13 residues. Germline CDR1 is SEHNR and CDR2 is FQNEAQ (reference sequence).

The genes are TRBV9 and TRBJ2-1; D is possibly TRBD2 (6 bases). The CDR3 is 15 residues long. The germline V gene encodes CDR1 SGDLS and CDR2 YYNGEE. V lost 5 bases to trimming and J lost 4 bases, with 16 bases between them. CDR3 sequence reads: CASRRDSGRYNEQFF. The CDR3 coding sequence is TGTGCCAGCAGACGGGACTCCGGAAGGTACAATGAGCAGTTCTTC.

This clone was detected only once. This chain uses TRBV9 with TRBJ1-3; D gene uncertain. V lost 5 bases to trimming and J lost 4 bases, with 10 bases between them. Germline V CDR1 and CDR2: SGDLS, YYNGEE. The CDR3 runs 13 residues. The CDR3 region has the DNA TGTGCCAGCAGTGCAAACTTAGGAAACACCATATATTTT. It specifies CASSANLGNTIYF.

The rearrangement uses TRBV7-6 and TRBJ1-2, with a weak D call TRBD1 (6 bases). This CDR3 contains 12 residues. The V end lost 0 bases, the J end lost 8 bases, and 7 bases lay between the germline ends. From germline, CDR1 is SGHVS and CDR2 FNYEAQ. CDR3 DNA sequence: TGTGCCAGCAGCTTAGCCAGGGGCGGCTACACCTTC. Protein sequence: CASSLARGGYTF.

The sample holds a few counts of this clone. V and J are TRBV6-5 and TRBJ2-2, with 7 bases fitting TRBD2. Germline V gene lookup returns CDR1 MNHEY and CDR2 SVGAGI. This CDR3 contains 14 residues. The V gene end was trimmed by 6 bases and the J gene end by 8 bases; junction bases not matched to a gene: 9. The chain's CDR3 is CASSNRGVRGELFF. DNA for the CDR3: TGTGCCAGCAGCAACCGGGGGGTCCGGGGGGAGCTGTTTTTT.

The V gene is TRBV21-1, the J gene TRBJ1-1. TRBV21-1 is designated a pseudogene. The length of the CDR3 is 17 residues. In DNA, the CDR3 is TGTGCCAGCAGCCTATTACCGGGGCCGACTGCGGGGGCTGAAGCTTTCTTT. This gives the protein CASSLLPGPTAGAEAFF.

The CDR3 loop reads CASSLSTGLTDTQYF. The CDR3 nucleotides are TGTGCCAGCAGCTTGTCAACAGGCCTCACAGATACGCAGTATTTT. The rearrangement uses TRBV5-6 and TRBJ2-3; a possible D gene is TRBD1 (5 bases). Trimming shortened V by 1 base and J by 2 bases, and 11 bases separated the two germline ends. Germline V CDR1 and CDR2: SGHDT, YYEEEE. The CDR3 loop spans 15 amino acids.

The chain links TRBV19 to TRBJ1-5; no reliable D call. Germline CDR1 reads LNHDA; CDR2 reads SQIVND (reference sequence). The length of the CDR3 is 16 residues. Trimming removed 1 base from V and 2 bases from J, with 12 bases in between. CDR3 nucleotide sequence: TGTGCCAGTAGTATAGGGACGGCGGGTGGCAATCAGCCCCAGCATTTT. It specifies CASSIGTAGGNQPQHF.

In DNA, the CDR3 is TGTGCCAGCAGCGTAGGGACAGGGGGCTTAGAGACCCAGTACTTC. Its protein is CASSVGTGGLETQYF. V is TRBV9 and J is TRBJ2-5, with 11 positions matching TRBD1. Germline CDR1 and CDR2: SGDLS and YYNGEE. V lost 0 bases and J lost 4; bases outside the gene matches: 2. The CDR3 is 15 residues long.

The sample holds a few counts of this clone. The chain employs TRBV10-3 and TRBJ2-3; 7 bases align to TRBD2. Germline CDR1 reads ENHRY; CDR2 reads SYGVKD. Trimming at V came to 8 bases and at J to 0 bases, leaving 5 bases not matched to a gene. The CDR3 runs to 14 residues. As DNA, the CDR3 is TGTGCCATCCAAAGCGGGATCAGCACAGATACGCAGTATTTT. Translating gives CAIQSGISTDTQYF.

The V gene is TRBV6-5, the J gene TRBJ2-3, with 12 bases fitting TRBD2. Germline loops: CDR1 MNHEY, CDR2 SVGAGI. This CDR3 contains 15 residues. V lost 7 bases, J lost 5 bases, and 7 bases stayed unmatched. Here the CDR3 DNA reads TGTGCCAGCACGATGACTAGCGGGGGCTTAGATACGCAGTATTTT. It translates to CASTMTSGGLDTQYF.

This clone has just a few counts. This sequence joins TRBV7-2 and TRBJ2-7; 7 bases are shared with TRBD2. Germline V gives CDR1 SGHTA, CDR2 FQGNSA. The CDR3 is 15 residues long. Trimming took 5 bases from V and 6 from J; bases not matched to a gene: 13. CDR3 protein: CASSIIGGMDGEQYF. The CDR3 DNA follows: TGTGCCAGCAGCATAATCGGGGGGATGGATGGCGAGCAGTACTTC. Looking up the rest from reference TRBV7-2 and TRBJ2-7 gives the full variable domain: GAGVSQSPSNKVTEKGKDVELRCDPISGHTALYWYRQSLGQGLEFLIYFQGNSAPDKSGLPSDRFSAERTGGSVSTLTIQRTQQEDSAVYLCASSIIGGMDGEQYFGPGTRLTVT.

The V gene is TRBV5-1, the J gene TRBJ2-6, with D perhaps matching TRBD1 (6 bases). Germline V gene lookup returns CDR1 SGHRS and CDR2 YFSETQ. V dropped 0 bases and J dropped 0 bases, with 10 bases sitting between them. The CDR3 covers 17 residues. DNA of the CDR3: TGCGCCAGCAGCTTGGACCCACAGGGCTCTGGGGCCAACGTCCTGACTTTC. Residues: CASSLDPQGSGANVLTF.

The CDR3 is CASSQGYRDGETQYF. CDR3 nucleotides: TGCGCCAGCAGCCAAGGTTACAGGGATGGAGAGACCCAGTACTTC. The rearrangement joins TRBV4-3 to TRBJ2-5, with D tentatively TRBD1 (6 bases). In germline, CDR1 is LGHNA, CDR2 YSLEER. The CDR3 sequence is 15 residues long. Trimming cost V 1 base and J 4 bases, with 13 bases left between them.

CDR3 amino acids: CASSKARRIAQETQYF. DNA for the CDR3: TGTGCCAGCAGCAAAGCTCGACGGATAGCCCAAGAGACCCAGTACTTC. The rearrangement uses TRBV7-2 and TRBJ2-5; D ambiguous. This CDR3 is 16 amino acids long. V was cut by 5 bases and J by 1 base, with 17 bases left in between. The V gene's germline CDR1 is SGHTA and CDR2 FQGNSA.

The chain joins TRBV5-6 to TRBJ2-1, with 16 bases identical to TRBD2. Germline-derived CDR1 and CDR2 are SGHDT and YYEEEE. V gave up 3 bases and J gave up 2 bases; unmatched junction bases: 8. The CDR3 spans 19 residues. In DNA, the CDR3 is TGTGCCAGCAGCTGGGGACTAGCGGGAGGGCCTAGTCCCTACAATGAGCAGTTCTTC. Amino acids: CASSWGLAGGPSPYNEQFF.

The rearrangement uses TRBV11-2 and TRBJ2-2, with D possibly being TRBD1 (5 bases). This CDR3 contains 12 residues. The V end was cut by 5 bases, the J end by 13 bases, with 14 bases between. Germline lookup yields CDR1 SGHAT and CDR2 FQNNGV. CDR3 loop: CASSMNQGGLFF. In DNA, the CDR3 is TGTGCCAGCAGCATGAACCAGGGTGGGCTGTTTTTT.

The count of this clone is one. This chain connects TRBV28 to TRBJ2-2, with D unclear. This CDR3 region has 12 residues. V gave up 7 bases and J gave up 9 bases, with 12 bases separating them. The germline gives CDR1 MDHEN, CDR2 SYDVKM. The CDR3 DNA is TGTGCCAGCACCTCGGGTTTCCGGGAGCTGTTTTTT. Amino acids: CASTSGFRELFF.

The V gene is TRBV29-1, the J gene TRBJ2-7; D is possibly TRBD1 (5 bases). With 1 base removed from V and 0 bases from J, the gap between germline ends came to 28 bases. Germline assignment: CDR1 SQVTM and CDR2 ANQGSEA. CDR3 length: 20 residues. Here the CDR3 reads CSVEGARHSRTFSYSYEQYF. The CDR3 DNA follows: TGCAGCGTTGAAGGGGCCCGGCACAGCAGGACATTTTCCTACTCCTACGAGCAGTACTTC.

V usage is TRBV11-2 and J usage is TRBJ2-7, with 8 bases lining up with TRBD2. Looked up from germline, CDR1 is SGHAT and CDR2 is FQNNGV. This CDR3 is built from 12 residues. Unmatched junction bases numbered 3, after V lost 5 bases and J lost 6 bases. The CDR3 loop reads CASSGLAVEQYF. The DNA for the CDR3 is TGTGCCAGCAGCGGACTAGCAGTCGAGCAGTACTTC.

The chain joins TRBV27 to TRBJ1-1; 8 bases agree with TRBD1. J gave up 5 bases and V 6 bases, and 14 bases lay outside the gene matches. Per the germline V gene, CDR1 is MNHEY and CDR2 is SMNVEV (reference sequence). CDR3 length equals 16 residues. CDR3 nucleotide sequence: TGTGCCAGCAGCGAACTACAGGGGGGTCGAAGGACTGAAGCTTTCTTT. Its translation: CASSELQGGRRTEAFF.

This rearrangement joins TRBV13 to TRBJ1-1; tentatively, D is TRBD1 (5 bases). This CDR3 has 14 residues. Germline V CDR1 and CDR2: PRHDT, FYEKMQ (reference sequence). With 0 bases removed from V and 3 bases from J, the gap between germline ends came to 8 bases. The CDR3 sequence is CASSLGQADTEAFF. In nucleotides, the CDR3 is TGTGCCAGCAGCTTAGGACAGGCGGACACTGAAGCTTTCTTT. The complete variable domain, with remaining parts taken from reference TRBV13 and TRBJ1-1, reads AAGVIQSPRHLIKEKRETATLKCYPIPRHDTVYWYQQGPGQDPQFLISFYEKMQSDKGSIPDRFSAQQFSDYHSELNMSSLELGDSALYFCASSLGQADTEAFFGQGTRLTVV.

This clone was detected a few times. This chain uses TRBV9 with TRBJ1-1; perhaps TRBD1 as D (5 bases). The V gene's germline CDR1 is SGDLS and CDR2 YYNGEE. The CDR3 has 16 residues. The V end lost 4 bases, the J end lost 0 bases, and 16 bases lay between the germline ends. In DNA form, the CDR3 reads TGTGCCAGCAGCCCCCGTGGGAGGGGCTTGAACACTGAAGCTTTCTTT. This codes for CASSPRGRGLNTEAFF.